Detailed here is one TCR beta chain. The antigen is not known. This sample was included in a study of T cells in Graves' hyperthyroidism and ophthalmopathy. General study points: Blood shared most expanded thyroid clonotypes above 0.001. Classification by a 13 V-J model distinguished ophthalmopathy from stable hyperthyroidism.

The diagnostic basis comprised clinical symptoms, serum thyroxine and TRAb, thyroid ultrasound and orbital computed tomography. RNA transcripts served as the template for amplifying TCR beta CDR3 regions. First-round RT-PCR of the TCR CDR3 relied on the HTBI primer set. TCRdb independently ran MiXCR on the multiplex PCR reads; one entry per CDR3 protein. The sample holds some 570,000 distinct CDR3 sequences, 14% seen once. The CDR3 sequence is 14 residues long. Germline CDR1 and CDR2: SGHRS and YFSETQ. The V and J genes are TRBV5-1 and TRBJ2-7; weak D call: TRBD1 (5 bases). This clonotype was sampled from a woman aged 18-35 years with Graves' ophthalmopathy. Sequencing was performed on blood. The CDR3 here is CAEVWQGNDYEQYF. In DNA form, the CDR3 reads TGCGCTGAAGTTTGGCAGGGAAATGACTACGAGCAGTACTTC.